This T cell receptor beta chain was profiled in a study of T cells in Graves' hyperthyroidism and ophthalmopathy. Overall study context: Before treatment of any kind, peripheral blood was taken at initial diagnosis.

Recently diagnosed hyperthyroidism of less than 2 months' duration affected patients aged 18 to 65. Diagnosis relied on clinical symptoms, serum thyroxine and TRAb, thyroid ultrasound and orbital computed tomography. The CDR3 contains 9 residues. Germline lookup yields CDR1 SQVTM and CDR2 ANQGSEA. From RNA transcripts, TCR beta CDR3 regions were amplified. The TCR CDR3 first-round RT-PCR relied on the HTBI primer set. TCRdb re-called the multiplex PCR reads through MiXCR, storing one row per CDR3 protein. The sample has 700,000 to 950,000 distinct CDR3 sequences, 35% seen once. For this clonotype: This may arise from a read error, as a much more abundant clone is one base away.

Sequencing was carried out using blood. This receptor was identified in a woman between 40 and 50 years old with Graves' hyperthyroidism. V is TRBV29-1 and J is TRBJ1-2; D gene ambiguous. CDR3 residues: CGVDPDYTF. CDR3 DNA: TGCGGCGTTGATCCGGACTACACCTTC.